The next 12 T cell receptor beta chains were all read from a single sample in a study of siplizumab effects on memory and regulatory T cells. Sequencing used immunoSEQ multiplex PCR; TCRdb keeps in-frame clones, though not all of them. In the table there are 70,000 to 100,000 clones, 80% to 95% of which are singletons. The sample consisted of CD8+ T cells sorted from blood. The receptors were sampled from a human donor in good health.

This clone was counted between two and nine times. V is TRBV7-9 and J is TRBJ1-2; D unresolved. Germline CDR1 reads SEHNR; CDR2 reads FQNEAQ (reference sequence). The V gene lost 4 bases and the J gene lost 2 bases, with 14 bases spanning the gap. The CDR3 is 15 residues long. The DNA for the CDR3 is TGTGCCAGCAGCTCCAGTGGGCAGAACAACTATGGCTACACCTTC. Translated, it gives CASSSSGQNNYGYTF.

In its sample, this clone ranks as medium-sized. V and J are TRBV19 and TRBJ2-7, with D possibly TRBD1 on 5 matching bases. The CDR3 extends over 13 amino acids. V was clipped by 3 bases and J by 5 bases, with 11 bases between them. Germline loops: CDR1 LNHDA, CDR2 SQIVND (reference sequence). CDR3 DNA: TGTGCCAGTAGTATTGCAGGGTTCCACGAGCAGTACTTC. Protein sequence: CASSIAGFHEQYF.

The chain joins TRBV14 to TRBJ2-1; a possible D gene is TRBD2 (5 bases). Germline CDR1 and CDR2: SGHDN and FVKESK. Trimming took off 3 bases at V and 4 bases at J, with 7 bases between the two ends. The CDR3 spans 13 residues. CDR3 residues: CASSQEDYNEQFF. CDR3 nucleotides: TGTGCCAGCAGCCAGGAGGATTACAATGAGCAGTTCTTC.

V gene TRBV6-1 combines with J gene TRBJ2-3, with D maybe TRBD2 (5 bases). In germline, CDR1 is MNHNS, CDR2 SASEGT. The CDR3 has 16 amino acids. Trimming took 2 bases from V and 3 from J, leaving 15 bases between them. The CDR3 region is CASSELVSVFTDTQYF. The CDR3 nucleotides read TGTGCCAGCAGTGAACTGGTTAGCGTATTTACAGATACGCAGTATTTT.

The chain recombines TRBV4-2 with TRBJ1-1; no clear D. The V and J ends lost 0 bases and 8 bases respectively, with 16 bases between them. CDR1 and CDR2 (germline): LGHNA, YNFKEQ. The CDR3 length is 15 residues. The CDR3 DNA follows: TGTGCCAGCAGCCAAGAACCTGCTATGGCGGCAGAAGCTTTCTTT. It yields the protein CASSQEPAMAAEAFF.

The chain links TRBV9 to TRBJ2-1, with 7 positions matching TRBD2. The germline CDR1 and CDR2 sequences are SGDLS and YYNGEE. The J segment lost 0 bases and the V segment lost 4 bases, leaving 7 bases of the junction unmatched. The length of the CDR3 is 16 residues. The DNA for the CDR3 is TGTGCCAGCAGCTTACCGCGGGGGAGCTCCTACAATGAGCAGTTCTTC. Amino acid sequence: CASSLPRGSSYNEQFF.

The V and J genes are TRBV2 and TRBJ1-5; perhaps TRBD1 as D (5 bases). The germline V and J ends were trimmed by 3 bases and 6 bases, with 15 bases remaining between them. The CDR3 runs 15 residues. Germline lookup yields CDR1 SNHLY and CDR2 FYNNEI. CDR3: CASSEGREGSQPQHF. The CDR3 DNA is TGTGCCAGCAGTGAGGGCAGGGAGGGAAGTCAGCCCCAGCATTTT.

The chain couples TRBV5-1 to TRBJ2-7; D gene uncertain. V was pared by 5 bases and J by 3 bases, with 15 bases between. This CDR3 has 14 amino acids. Germline CDR1 is SGHRS and CDR2 is YFSETQ. CDR3 in amino acids: CASRLAVGDYEQYF. The CDR3 DNA is TGCGCCAGCAGGCTGGCGGTAGGCGACTACGAGCAGTACTTC.

The CDR3 reads CASSLWNTGELFF. The CDR3 coding sequence is TGTGCCAGCAGCTTGTGGAACACCGGGGAGCTGTTTTTT. The rearrangement links TRBV5-6 to TRBJ2-2; D unclear. CDR3 length: 13 residues. Trimming cost V 1 base and J 1 base, with 2 bases left between them. The germline CDR1 and CDR2 sequences are SGHDT and YYEEEE.

This chain links TRBV5-4 with TRBJ1-1, with D tentatively TRBD1 (6 bases). Germline CDR1 and CDR2: SGHNT and YYREEE (reference sequence). The CDR3 covers 14 residues. The ends were cut back, 4 bases at V and 1 base at J, with 11 bases in the middle. CDR3 in amino acids: CASSIEQGNTEAFF. Written as DNA, the CDR3 is TGTGCCAGCAGCATAGAACAGGGGAACACTGAAGCTTTCTTT.

The chain couples TRBV9 to TRBJ2-2, with 10 bases lining up with TRBD1. This CDR3 contains 19 residues. With V trimmed by 3 bases and J by 4 bases, 15 bases remained unmatched. From germline, CDR1 is SGDLS and CDR2 YYNGEE. CDR3 residues: CASSGLPPGQGLFTGELFF. The CDR3, as DNA: TGTGCCAGCAGCGGTCTTCCGCCGGGACAGGGGTTGTTCACCGGGGAGCTGTTTTTT.

The chain recombines TRBV9 with TRBJ1-2, with a weak D call TRBD1 (5 bases). V dropped 5 bases and J dropped 4 bases, with 12 bases sitting between them. The CDR3 loop spans 13 amino acids. The V gene's germline CDR1 is SGDLS and CDR2 YYNGEE. CDR3 sequence reads: CASRGDVGYGYTF. The CDR3 DNA is TGTGCCAGCAGGGGGGATGTTGGCTATGGCTACACCTTC. Looking up the rest from reference TRBV9 and TRBJ1-2 gives the full variable domain: DSGVTQTPKHLITATGQRVTLRCSPRSGDLSVYWYQQSLDQGLQFLIQYYNGEERAKGNILERFSAQQFPDLHSELNLSSLELGDSALYFCASRGDVGYGYTFGSGTRLTVV.